This passage covers 9 T cell receptor beta chains from one sample sequenced in a study of blood T cells in healthy people across ages. Primed by a sample-barcoded 5' primer and a J-beta primer mix, a second PCR proceeded for 7 to 11 cycles. TCRdb called the 5' RACE reads again in MiXCR, with one record for every CDR3 protein. There are some 1.8 million distinct CDR3 sequences in the sample; roughly 43% occur only once, and under 30% lies in the top ten. Sequencing was done on a sample of blood. These receptors originate from a human donor in good health.

This clonotype has only a few counts. The chain links TRBV18 to TRBJ1-1, with D maybe TRBD1 (6 bases). Germline lookup yields CDR1 KGHSH and CDR2 LQKENI. The CDR3 spans 14 residues. Trimming removed 4 bases at V and 1 base at J, with 10 bases between. As DNA, the CDR3 is TGTGCCAGCTCACTGGGGGCCGAGAACACTGAAGCTTTCTTT. Its translation: CASSLGAENTEAFF.

This rearrangement joins TRBV7-9 to TRBJ1-1; TRBD1 agrees at 9 bases. Germline assignment: CDR1 SEHNR and CDR2 FQNEAQ (reference sequence). CDR3 length equals 16 residues. V trimming: 6 bases; J trimming: 7 bases; junction bases outside the gene matches: 15. This CDR3 reads CASRPRDRVRSIEAFF. In DNA, the CDR3 is TGTGCCAGCAGACCCCGGGACAGGGTTCGGAGCATTGAAGCTTTCTTT.

This clonotype was seen only once. A much larger clone lies a single base off, so this may be a read error. The V call is TRBV6-2 or TRBV6-3, the J call TRBJ2-5; D call uncertain. This CDR3 spans 14 amino acids. CDR1 and CDR2 (germline): MNHEY, SVGEGT. Trimming shortened V by 1 base and J by 3 bases, and 9 bases separated the two germline ends. CDR3 protein: CASSYYDAEETQYF. The CDR3 nucleotides are TGTGCCAGCAGTTACTACGACGCAGAAGAGACCCAGTACTTC.

The chain employs TRBV4-3 and TRBJ2-2; D is ambiguous. This CDR3 contains 15 residues. V was shortened by 1 base and J by 6 bases, with 12 bases between the two germline ends. Germline V gives CDR1 LGHNA, CDR2 YSLEER. This chain's CDR3 is CASSQGHVWAGELFF. CDR3 nucleotide sequence: TGCGCCAGCAGCCAAGGTCACGTTTGGGCCGGGGAGCTGTTTTTT.

The chain employs TRBV25-1 and TRBJ2-5; 12 nucleotides agree with TRBD2. The end of the DNA is better explained by TRBJ2-7, so the J call may be wrong. The CDR3 sequence is 15 residues long. The V gene's germline CDR1 is MGHDK and CDR2 SYGVNS. CDR3 sequence reads: CASSPTGLAGHEQYF. CDR3 DNA sequence: TGTGCCAGCAGCCCTACCGGACTAGCGGGACACGAGCAGTACTTC.

The chain carries TRBV7-2 and TRBJ2-1; D remains ambiguous. The CDR3 is 12 amino acids. V lost 4 bases to trimming and J lost 7 bases, with 8 bases between them. Germline V gene lookup returns CDR1 SGHTA and CDR2 FQGNSA. The CDR3 DNA follows: TGTGCCAGCAGCTCAACCCTGAATGAGCAGTTCTTC. Amino acid sequence: CASSSTLNEQFF.

This clonotype came up a few times. The V and J genes are TRBV25-1 and TRBJ2-5, with D possibly being TRBD2 (5 bases). Germline assignment: CDR1 MGHDK and CDR2 SYGVNS. The CDR3 is made up of 13 amino acids. Trimming shortened V by 4 bases and J by 11 bases, and 17 bases separated the two germline ends. CDR3 in DNA: TGTGCCAGCAGTGGGGATACAACGTGGGAGCAGTACTTC. Residues: CASSGDTTWEQYF.

V and J are TRBV28 and TRBJ1-2, with D perhaps matching TRBD1 (5 bases). V shed 7 bases and J shed 4 bases, with 16 bases lying between them. There are 14 residues in the CDR3. The V gene's germline CDR1 is MDHEN and CDR2 SYDVKM. The CDR3 coding sequence is TGTGCCAGCAACCTGCGAGGGGAGCTCTATGGCTACACCTTC. It translates to CASNLRGELYGYTF.

About this clonotype: One end of the junction is discordant with germline, which a read error may explain. V gene TRBV7-9 combines with J gene TRBJ1-2; D gene unclear. The CDR3 is 15 residues long. Germline V CDR1 and CDR2: SEHNR, FQNEAQ (reference sequence). CDR3: CASSLPLGIDYGHTF. In DNA form, the CDR3 reads TGTGCCAGCAGCCTCCCGTTAGGGATAGACTATGGCCACACCTTC.